Listed below are T cell receptor beta chains from one sample, sequenced in a study of T-cell memory formation after mild COVID-19. TCRdb called the 5' RACE reads again in MiXCR, with one record for every CDR3 protein. This table has about 280,000 distinct CDR3 sequences, under 8.5% appearing once. Sequencing used PBMCs or a T cell subset sorted from them (not recorded which). Receptors were obtained from a man aged 18 to 29 who had mild COVID-19 (a few samples of this study predate the infection). Cell type and time point are not known. CDR3s leave out the opening cysteine and the closing phenylalanine or tryptophan.

V: TRBV4-2; CDR3: ASSFRGGGSYEQY
V: TRBV24-1; CDR3: ATSDPPSRNEQF
V: TRBV12-3/TRBV12-4; CDR3: ASSIDRVGTDTQY
V: TRBV2; CDR3: ASRASSYNEQF
V: TRBV19; CDR3: ASRDRNTEAF
V: TRBV7-9; CDR3: ASSPRPHEQY
V: TRBV18; CDR3: ASSPIGQGAENIQY
V: TRBV29-1; CDR3: SVEDLGQARAF
V: TRBV27; CDR3: ASSLFSQGGHQPQH
V: TRBV5-1; CDR3: ASSWDSGGSYEQY
V: TRBV9; CDR3: ASSGRDSGFRETQY
V: TRBV28; CDR3: ATDAGNTDTQY
V: TRBV4-1; CDR3: ASSQTRTAKNIQY
V: TRBV4-2; CDR3: ASSQDPQPVNSPLH
V: TRBV6-6; CDR3: ASLGVGGYYNEQF
V: TRBV20-1; CDR3: SASPSRTQY
V: TRBV7-2; CDR3: ASSVGGGIPPLH
V: TRBV12-5; CDR3: ASGLAAGELF
V: TRBV29-1; CDR3: SVLPAGHTDTQY